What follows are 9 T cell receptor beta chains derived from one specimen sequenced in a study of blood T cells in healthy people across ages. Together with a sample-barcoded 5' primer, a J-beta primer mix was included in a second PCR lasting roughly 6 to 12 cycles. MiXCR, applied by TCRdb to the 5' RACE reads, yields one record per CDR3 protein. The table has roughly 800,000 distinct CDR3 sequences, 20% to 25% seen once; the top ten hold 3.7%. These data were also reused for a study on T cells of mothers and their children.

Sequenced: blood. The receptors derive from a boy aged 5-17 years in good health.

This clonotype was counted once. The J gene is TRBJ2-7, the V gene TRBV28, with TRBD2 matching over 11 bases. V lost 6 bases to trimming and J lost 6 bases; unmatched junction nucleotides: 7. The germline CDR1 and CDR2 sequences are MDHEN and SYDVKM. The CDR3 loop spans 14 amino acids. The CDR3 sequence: CASSWGTSGREQYF. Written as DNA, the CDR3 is TGTGCCAGCAGCTGGGGGACTAGCGGCCGCGAGCAGTACTTC.

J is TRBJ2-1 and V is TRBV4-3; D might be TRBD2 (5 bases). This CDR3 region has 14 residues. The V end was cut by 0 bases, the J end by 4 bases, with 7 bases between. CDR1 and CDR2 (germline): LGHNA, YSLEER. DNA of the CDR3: TGCGCCAGCAGCCAAGAGAGGGAGTACAATGAGCAGTTCTTC. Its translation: CASSQEREYNEQFF.

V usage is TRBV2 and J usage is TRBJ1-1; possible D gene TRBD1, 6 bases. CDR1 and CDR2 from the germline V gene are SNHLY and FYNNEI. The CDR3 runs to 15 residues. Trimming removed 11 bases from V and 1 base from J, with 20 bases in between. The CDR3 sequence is CACGATGTENTEAFF. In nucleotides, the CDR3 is TGTGCCTGTGGAGCAACAGGGACGGAGAACACTGAAGCTTTCTTT. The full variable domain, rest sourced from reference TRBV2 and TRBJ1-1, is EPEVTQTPSHQVTQMGQEVILRCVPISNHLYFYWYRQILGQKVEFLVSFYNNEISEKSEIFDDQFSVERPDGSNFTLKIRSTKLEDSAMYFCACGATGTENTEAFFGQGTRLTVV.

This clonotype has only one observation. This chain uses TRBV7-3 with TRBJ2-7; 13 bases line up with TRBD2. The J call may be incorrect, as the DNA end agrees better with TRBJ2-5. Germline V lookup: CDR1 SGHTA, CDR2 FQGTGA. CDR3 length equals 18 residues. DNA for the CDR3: TGTGCCAGCAGCCATGCCGGGACTAGCGGGACAGGGGGGGAGACCCAGTACTTC. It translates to CASSHAGTSGTGGETQYF.

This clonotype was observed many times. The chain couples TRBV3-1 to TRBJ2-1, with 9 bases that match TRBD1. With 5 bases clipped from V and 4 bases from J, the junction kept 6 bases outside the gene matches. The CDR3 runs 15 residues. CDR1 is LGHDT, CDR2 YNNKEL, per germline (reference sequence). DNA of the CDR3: TGTGCCAGCAGCTTACAGGGGGCCTCGTACAATGAGCAGTTCTTC. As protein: CASSLQGASYNEQFF.

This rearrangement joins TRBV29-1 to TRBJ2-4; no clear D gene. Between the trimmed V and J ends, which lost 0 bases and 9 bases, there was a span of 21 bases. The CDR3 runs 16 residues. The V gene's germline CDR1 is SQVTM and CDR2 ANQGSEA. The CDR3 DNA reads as TGCAGCGTTGAAGATCCCTTGGCGTCTAAAGAACGCATTCAGTACTTC. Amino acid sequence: CSVEDPLASKERIQYF.

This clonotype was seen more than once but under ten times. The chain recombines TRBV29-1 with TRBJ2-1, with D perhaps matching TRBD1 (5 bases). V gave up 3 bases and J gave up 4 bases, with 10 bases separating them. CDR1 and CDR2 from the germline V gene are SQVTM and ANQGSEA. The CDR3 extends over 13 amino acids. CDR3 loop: CSVEQGFYNEQFF. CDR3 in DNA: TGCAGCGTTGAGCAGGGTTTTTACAATGAGCAGTTCTTC.

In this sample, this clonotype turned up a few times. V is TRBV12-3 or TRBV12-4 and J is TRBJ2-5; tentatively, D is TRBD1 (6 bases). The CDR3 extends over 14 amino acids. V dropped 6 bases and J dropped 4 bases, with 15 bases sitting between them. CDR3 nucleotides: TGTGCCAGCAGCCTAAACCGGGACACAGAGACCCAGTACTTC. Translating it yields CASSLNRDTETQYF.

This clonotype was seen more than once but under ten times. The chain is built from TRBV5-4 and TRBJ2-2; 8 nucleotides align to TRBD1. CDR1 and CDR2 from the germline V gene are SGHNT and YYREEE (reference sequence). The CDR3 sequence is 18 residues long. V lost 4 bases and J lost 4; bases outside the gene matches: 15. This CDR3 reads CASSQGNVRGRLTGELFF. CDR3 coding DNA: TGTGCCAGCAGCCAAGGAAATGTCAGGGGGCGTCTCACCGGGGAGCTGTTTTTT.